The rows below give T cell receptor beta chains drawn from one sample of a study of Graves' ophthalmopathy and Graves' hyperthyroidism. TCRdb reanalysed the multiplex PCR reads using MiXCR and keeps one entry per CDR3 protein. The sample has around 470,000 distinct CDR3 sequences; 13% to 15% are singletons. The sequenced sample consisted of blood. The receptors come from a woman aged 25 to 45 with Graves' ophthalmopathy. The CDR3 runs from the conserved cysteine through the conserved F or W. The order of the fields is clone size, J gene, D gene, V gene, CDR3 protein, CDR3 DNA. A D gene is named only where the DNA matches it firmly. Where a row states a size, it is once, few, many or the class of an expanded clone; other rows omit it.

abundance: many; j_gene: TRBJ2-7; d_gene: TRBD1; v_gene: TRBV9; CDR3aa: CASSVGPGQVGEQYF; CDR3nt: TGTGCCAGCAGCGTAGGGCCGGGACAGGTGGGCGAGCAGTACTTC
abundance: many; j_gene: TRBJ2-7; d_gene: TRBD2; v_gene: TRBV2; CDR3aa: CASTILAGAGEQYF; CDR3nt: TGTGCCAGCACTATACTAGCGGGAGCGGGGGAGCAGTACTTC
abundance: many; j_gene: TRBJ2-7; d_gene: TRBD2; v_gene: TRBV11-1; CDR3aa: CASSLWQGGYEQYF; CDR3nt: TGTGCCAGCAGCTTATGGCAGGGAGGGTACGAGCAGTACTTC
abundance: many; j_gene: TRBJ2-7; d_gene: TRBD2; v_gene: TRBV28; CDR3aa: CASTGLAGDEQYF; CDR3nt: TGTGCCAGCACCGGACTAGCGGGAGACGAGCAGTACTTC
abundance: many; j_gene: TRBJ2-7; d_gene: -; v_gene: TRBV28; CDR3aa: CASSPGTPLYEQYF; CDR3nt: TGTGCCAGCAGCCCCGGGACACCACTTTACGAGCAGTACTTC
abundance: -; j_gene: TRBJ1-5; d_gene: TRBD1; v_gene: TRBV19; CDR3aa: CASSIVGTGSPGPQHF; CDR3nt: TGTGCCAGTAGTATAGTGGGGACAGGGAGTCCGGGGCCCCAGCATTTT
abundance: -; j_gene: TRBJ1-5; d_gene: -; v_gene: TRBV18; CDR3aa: CASSLPGGGLGQPQHF; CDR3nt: TGTGCCAGCTCCCTACCTGGTGGGGGGCTAGGACAGCCCCAGCATTTT
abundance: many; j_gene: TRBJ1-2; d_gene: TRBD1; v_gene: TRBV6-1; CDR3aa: CASSLTGPGYGYTF; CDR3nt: TGTGCCAGCAGCTTGACAGGGCCCGGATATGGCTACACCTTC
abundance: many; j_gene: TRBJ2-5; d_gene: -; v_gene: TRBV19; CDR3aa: CASSKGKETQYF; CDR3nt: TGTGCCAGTAGTAAGGGGAAAGAGACCCAGTACTTC
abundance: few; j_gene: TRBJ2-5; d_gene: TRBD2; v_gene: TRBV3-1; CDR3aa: CASTLGGGEETQYF; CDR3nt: TGTGCCAGCACCCTGGGGGGGGGGGAAGAGACCCAGTACTTC
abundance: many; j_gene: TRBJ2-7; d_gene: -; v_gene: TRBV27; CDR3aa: CASSLGGDYEQYF; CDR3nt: TGTGCCAGCAGTTTGGGGGGAGACTACGAGCAGTACTTC
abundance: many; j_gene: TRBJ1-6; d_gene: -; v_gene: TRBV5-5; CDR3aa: CASSRTPDYNSPLHF; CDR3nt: TGTGCCAGCAGCCGCACTCCAGATTATAATTCACCCCTCCACTTT
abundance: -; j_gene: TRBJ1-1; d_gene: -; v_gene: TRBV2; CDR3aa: CASDLQGRGGDTEAFF; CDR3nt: TGTGCCAGCGACCTACAGGGAAGGGGGGGGGACACTGAAGCTTTCTTT
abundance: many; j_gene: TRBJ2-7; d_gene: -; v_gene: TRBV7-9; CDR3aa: CASSLATGVLHEQYF; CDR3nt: TGTGCCAGCAGCTTAGCAACAGGTGTTTTGCACGAGCAGTACTTC
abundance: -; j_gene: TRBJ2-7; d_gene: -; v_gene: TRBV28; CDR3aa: CASSSIWTAPHEQYF; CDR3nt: TGTGCCAGCAGTTCGATATGGACAGCGCCCCACGAGCAGTACTTC
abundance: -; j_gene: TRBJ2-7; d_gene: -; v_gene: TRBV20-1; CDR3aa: CSARDLSGLSSSYEQYF; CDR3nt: TGCAGTGCTAGAGACTTGTCAGGCCTCTCTAGCTCCTACGAGCAGTACTTC
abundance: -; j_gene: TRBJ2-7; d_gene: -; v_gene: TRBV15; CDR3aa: CATSRSPTGTAIYEQYF; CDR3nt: TGTGCCACCAGCAGATCCCCAACAGGGACCGCCATCTACGAGCAGTACTTC
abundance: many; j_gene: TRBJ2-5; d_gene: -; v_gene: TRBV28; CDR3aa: CASSLGSPKETQYF; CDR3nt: TGTGCCAGCAGTTTAGGTTCTCCTAAGGAGACCCAGTACTTC
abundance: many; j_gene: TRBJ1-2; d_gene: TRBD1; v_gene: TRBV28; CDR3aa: CASSSQDRVGAGDDYTF; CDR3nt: TGTGCCAGCAGTTCTCAGGACAGGGTGGGAGCCGGAGATGACTACACCTTC